The sequence of this T cell receptor (beta chain) was determined in a study of monozygotic twins with inflammatory bowel disease. CDR3 size: 13 residues. From germline, CDR1 is SGHTA and CDR2 FQGTGA. TCRdb processed the 5' RACE reads again and assigns one entry to each CDR3 protein, with no DNA. The sample has around 210,000 distinct CDR3 sequences. The specimen was blood. The rearrangement uses TRBV7-3 and TRBJ2-7; the D call from TCRdb, TRBD1, cannot be confirmed without DNA. This TCR was recovered from a human donor with ulcerative colitis or Crohn's disease, or a healthy co-twin of an affected twin (not recorded which). The CDR3 here is CASSLVRGSEQYF. The full variable domain, its missing parts supplied by reference TRBV7-3 and TRBJ2-7, is GAGVSQTPSNKVTEKGKYVELRCDPISGHTALYWYRQSLGQGPEFLIYFQGTGAADDSGLPNDRFFAVRPEGSVSTLKIQRTERGDSAVYLCASSLVRGSEQYFGPGTRLTVT.